The sequence of this T cell receptor (beta chain) was determined in a study of technical replicates of blood from a few donors. The CDR3 sequence is 14 residues long. V was pared by 7 bases and J by 6 bases, with 3 bases of the junction left unmatched. The germline V gene has CDR1 SNHLY and CDR2 FYNNEI. Libraries were prepared by immunoSEQ multiplex PCR; TCRdb keeps only in-frame clonotypes and omits some of them. Of about 83,000 clones in the sample, approximately 90% were seen once. The chain employs TRBV2 and TRBJ2-2; TRBD1 agrees at 12 bases. The sequencing input was T cells isolated from PBMCs. This receptor was obtained from a human donor in good health. CDR3 sequence (DNA): TGTGCCAGCAAGGGACAGGGGGCCTCCGGGGAGCTGTTTTTT. Amino acid sequence: CASKGQGASGELFF.